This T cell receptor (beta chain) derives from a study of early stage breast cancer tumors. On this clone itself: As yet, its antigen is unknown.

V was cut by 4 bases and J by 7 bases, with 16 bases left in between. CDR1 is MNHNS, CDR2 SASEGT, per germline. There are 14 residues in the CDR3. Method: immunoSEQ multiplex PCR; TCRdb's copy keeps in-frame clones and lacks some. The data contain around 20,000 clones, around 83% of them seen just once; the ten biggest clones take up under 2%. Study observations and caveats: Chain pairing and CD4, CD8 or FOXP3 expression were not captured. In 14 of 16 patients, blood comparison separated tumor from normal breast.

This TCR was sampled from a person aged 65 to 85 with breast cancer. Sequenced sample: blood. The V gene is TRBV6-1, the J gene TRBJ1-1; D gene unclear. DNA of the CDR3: TGTGCCAGCAGTGGCGGGCGGATCTGGGGTGAAGCTTTCTTT. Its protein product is CASSGGRIWGEAFF.